The following is a T cell receptor (beta chain) sequence with its context. CDR3 length: 15 amino acids. Trimming took off 0 bases at V and 4 bases at J, with 12 bases between the two ends. Germline CDR1 is SGHDN and CDR2 is FVKESK. The record originates from a study of blood T cell repertoires in COVID-19. Authors' analysis steps: Cell counts per sample came from amplifying reference gene primers. The protocol was immunoSEQ multiplex PCR, while the TCRdb copy is restricted to in-frame clones and leaves out a portion. V and J calls and clone size are those listed in that table; D and trimming were worked out from the DNA. The sample holds roughly 140,000 clones, approximately 80% seen once.

The sample was peripheral blood. This receptor was taken from an elderly woman in a cohort sampled during active or convalescent COVID-19. The chain has TRBV14 and TRBJ1-2; no clear D. The CDR3 reads CASSQDRGVSYGYTF. The CDR3 DNA follows: TGTGCCAGCAGCCAAGACCGCGGGGTTTCCTATGGCTACACCTTC.